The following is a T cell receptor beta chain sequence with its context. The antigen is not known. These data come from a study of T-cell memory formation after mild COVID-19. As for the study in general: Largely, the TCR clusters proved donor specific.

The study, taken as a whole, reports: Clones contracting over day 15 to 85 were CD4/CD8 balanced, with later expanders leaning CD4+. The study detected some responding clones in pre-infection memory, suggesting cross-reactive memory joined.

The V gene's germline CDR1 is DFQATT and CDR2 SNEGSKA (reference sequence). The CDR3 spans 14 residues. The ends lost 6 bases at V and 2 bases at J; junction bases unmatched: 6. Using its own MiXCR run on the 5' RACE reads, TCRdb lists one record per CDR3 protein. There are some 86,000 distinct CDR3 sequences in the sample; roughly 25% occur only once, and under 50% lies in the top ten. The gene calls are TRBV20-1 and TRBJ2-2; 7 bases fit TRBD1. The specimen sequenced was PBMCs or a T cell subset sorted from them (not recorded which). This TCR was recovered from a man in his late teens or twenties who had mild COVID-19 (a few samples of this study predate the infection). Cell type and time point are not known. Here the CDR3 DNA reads TGCAGTGCGACAGGGACAGTAAACACCGGGGAGCTGTTTTTT. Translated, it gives CSATGTVNTGELFF.